Presented here are 21 T cell receptor beta chains from one specimen sequenced in a study of CD8+CD57+ T cells in acquired aplastic anemia. It was genomic DNA that served as the template for profiling TCR beta VDJ and CDR3. TCRdb re-called the reads with MiXCR, one entry per CDR3 protein. This table holds approximately 300,000 distinct CDR3 sequences, under 60% found once. The authors sequenced patients whose flow cytometry had shown CD8+CD57+ cell expansion. The source material was sorted CD4+, CD8+, or CD8+CD57+ T cells (not recorded which) from PBMCs. The receptors were gathered from a human donor with aplastic anemia.

The J gene is TRBJ1-6, the V gene TRBV4-1, with TRBD1 matching 7 bases. Per the germline V gene, CDR1 is MGHRA and CDR2 is YSYEKL. Trimming cost V 4 bases and J 8 bases; bases outside gene matches: 8. The CDR3 has 15 amino acids. The CDR3 nucleotides read TGCGCCAGCAGCCCAAGGACAGGAACGGATTCACCCCTCCACTTT. It translates to CASSPRTGTDSPLHF.

V and J are TRBV10-3 and TRBJ1-2; possibly TRBD1 for D (5 bases). Looked up from germline, CDR1 is ENHRY and CDR2 is SYGVKD. The CDR3 contains 12 residues. V was cut by 10 bases and J by 0 bases, with 9 bases left in between. The CDR3 here is CATRQSNYGYTF. The DNA of the CDR3 is TGTGCCACCAGACAGTCTAACTATGGCTACACCTTC.

The J gene is TRBJ2-7, the V gene TRBV11-1, with no clear D. The CDR3 consists of 12 residues. Germline V gene sequence: CDR1 SGHAT, CDR2 FQDESV (reference sequence). Trimming cost V 5 bases and J 6 bases, with 11 bases left between them. The CDR3 protein is CASSGDNSEQYF. Here the CDR3 DNA reads TGTGCCAGCAGCGGGGATAACAGCGAGCAGTACTTC.

The chain links TRBV10-3 to TRBJ2-3; TRBD1 is a possible D gene (6 bases). This CDR3 contains 14 residues. Germline V gene lookup returns CDR1 ENHRY and CDR2 SYGVKD. V gave up 3 bases and J gave up 2 bases, with 9 bases separating them. CDR3: CAISDKGVTDTQYF. The CDR3, as DNA: TGTGCCATCAGTGATAAGGGGGTCACAGATACGCAGTATTTT.

As to this clonotype: At one end the junction does not follow the germline gene, possibly because of a read error. The V gene is TRBV7-2, the J gene TRBJ2-3; D could derive from TRBD1 or TRBD2 (5 bases each). Germline CDR1 reads SGHTA; CDR2 reads FQGNSA. The CDR3 is 14 residues long. DNA of the CDR3: TGTGCCAGCAGCACGCGAGGGGCCACGGATACGCGGTATTTT. Protein: CASSTRGATDTRYF.

As to this clonotype: A much more abundant neighbour one base away suggests this may be a read error. The CDR3 DNA is TGCGCCAGCAGCTTGGTCGGTGGGGGAGGGGTCGAAAAACTGTTTTTT. Amino acid sequence: CASSLVGGGGVEKLFF. The V call is TRBV5-1, the J call TRBJ1-4; weak D call: TRBD1 (5 bases). V lost 0 bases to trimming and J lost 8 bases, with 17 bases between them. CDR3 length equals 16 residues. Germline V gives CDR1 SGHRS, CDR2 YFSETQ. Drawing the rest from reference TRBV5-1 and TRBJ1-4, the complete variable domain is KAGVTQTPRYLIKTRGQQVTLSCSPISGHRSVSWYQQTPGQGLQFLFEYFSETQRNKGNFPGRFSGRQFSNSRSEMNVSTLELGDSALYLCASSLVGGGGVEKLFFGSGTQLSVL.

The rearrangement uses TRBV19 and TRBJ2-6, with D tentatively TRBD1 (6 bases). V gave up 3 bases and J gave up 3 bases, with 15 bases separating them. The germline V gene has CDR1 LNHDA and CDR2 SQIVND (reference sequence). The CDR3 consists of 17 residues. Written as DNA, the CDR3 is TGTGCCAGTAGTATTCCCCGACAGGACATTGGGGCCAACGTCCTGACTTTC. This encodes CASSIPRQDIGANVLTF.

This clonotype was seen repeatedly, ten times or more. This rearrangement joins TRBV30 to TRBJ1-6; possible D gene TRBD1, 6 bases. Deletions cut 3 bases from V and 7 bases from J, with 13 bases between. This CDR3 spans 14 amino acids. From germline, CDR1 is GTSNPN and CDR2 SVGIG (reference sequence). CDR3 region: CAWRTGQPNSPLHF. DNA for the CDR3: TGTGCCTGGAGAACAGGGCAACCAAATTCACCCCTCCACTTT. Full variable domain (missing parts from reference TRBV30 and TRBJ1-6): SQTIHQWPATLVQPVGSPLSLECTVEGTSNPNLYWYRQAAGRGLQLLFYSVGIGQISSEVPQNLSASRPQDRQFILSSKKLLLSDSGFYLCAWRTGQPNSPLHFGNGTRLTVT.

This clonotype is a singleton in its sample. This chain links TRBV19 with TRBJ2-7; 7 nucleotides align to TRBD1. The CDR3 totals 14 residues. V trimming: 1 base; J trimming: 6 bases; junction bases outside the gene matches: 6. The germline CDR1 and CDR2 sequences are LNHDA and SQIVND (reference sequence). The CDR3 DNA sequence: TGTGCCAGTAGTATAGGACAGGGACCCTCCGAGCAGTACTTC. Amino acids: CASSIGQGPSEQYF.

The rearrangement links TRBV15 to TRBJ1-5, with unresolved D. Trimming removed 3 bases at V and 4 bases at J, with 13 bases between. CDR1 is LNHNV, CDR2 YYDKDF, per germline (reference sequence). This CDR3 comprises 15 residues. The CDR3 DNA sequence: TGTGCCACCAGCAGGGGGAGGTCTGGAAATCAGCCCCAGCATTTT. This translates into CATSRGRSGNQPQHF.

Notes on this clonotype: Being one base from a much bigger clone, this may be a read error. V and J are TRBV7-2 and TRBJ1-3, with no clear D. The CDR3 covers 16 residues. Germline CDR1 is SGHTA and CDR2 is FQGNSA. The CDR3 bases are TGTGCCAGCAGCTTATTATCAACAGAACTGAAAAGGACCATGTATTTT. Its translation: CASSLLSTELKRTMYF.

This clonotype was observed at least ten times. The V and J genes are TRBV19 and TRBJ1-2; 9 bases align to TRBD1. Unmatched junction bases numbered 10, after V lost 6 bases and J lost 2 bases. Germline V CDR1 and CDR2: LNHDA, SQIVND (reference sequence). The CDR3 contains 16 residues. CDR3 sequence: CASSKPGTGKNYGYTF. The CDR3 DNA reads TGTGCCAGTAGCAAACCCGGGACAGGGAAAAACTATGGCTACACCTTC.

This clonotype occurred a few times. The gene calls are TRBV24-1 and TRBJ2-5, with 8 bases fitting TRBD2. The CDR3 contains 15 residues. CDR1 is KGHDR and CDR2 is SFDVKD in the germline V gene. With V trimmed by 0 bases and J by 3 bases, 2 bases remained unmatched. CDR3 coding DNA: TGTGCCACCAGTGATTTGATTAGCGGGGAAGAGACCCAGTACTTC. This translates into CATSDLISGEETQYF.

The V and J genes are TRBV15 and TRBJ2-5; a weak D match, TRBD1 (5 bases). The germline gives CDR1 LNHNV, CDR2 YYDKDF (reference sequence). Trimming shortened V by 0 bases and J by 4 bases, and 12 bases separated the two germline ends. The CDR3 runs 15 residues. CDR3: CATSRDGAVAETQYF. The DNA for the CDR3 is TGTGCCACCAGCAGAGATGGGGCGGTGGCAGAGACCCAGTACTTC. The full variable domain, its missing parts supplied by reference TRBV15 and TRBJ2-5, is DAMVIQNPRYQVTQFGKPVTLSCSQTLNHNVMYWYQQKSSQAPKLLFHYYDKDFNNEADTPDNFQSRRPNTSFCFLDIRSPGLGDTAMYLCATSRDGAVAETQYFGPGTRLLVL.

The chain joins TRBV7-9 to TRBJ1-5, with a possible D match to TRBD1 (6 bases). V was clipped by 3 bases and J by 9 bases, with 15 bases between them. The V gene's germline CDR1 is SEHNR and CDR2 FQNEAQ (reference sequence). The CDR3 contains 14 residues. The chain's CDR3 is CASSLQGLDVPQHF. CDR3 coding DNA: TGTGCCAGCAGCTTGCAGGGGCTCGATGTGCCCCAGCATTTT.

The rearrangement uses TRBV9 and TRBJ2-5; TRBD1 aligns across 8 bases. Germline trimming cut 3 bases from V and 1 base from J; bases unmatched to any gene: 5. From germline, CDR1 is SGDLS and CDR2 YYNGEE. The CDR3 is 15 amino acids. In DNA form, the CDR3 reads TGTGCCAGCAGCGCGGGACAGGCTATCCAAGAGACCCAGTACTTC. Its translation is CASSAGQAIQETQYF.

The rearrangement uses TRBV20-1 and TRBJ1-2; the D gene is possibly TRBD1 (6 bases). Deletions cut 7 bases from V and 8 bases from J, with 17 bases between. This CDR3 contains 12 residues. CDR1 and CDR2 from the germline V gene are DFQATT and SNEGSKA (reference sequence). The CDR3 reads CSVTKQGVGYTF. CDR3 coding DNA: TGCAGTGTCACGAAACAGGGAGTGGGCTACACCTTC.

As for this clonotype: Compared with germline, one end of the junction differs, possibly owing to a read error. The chain carries TRBV29-1 and TRBJ2-5; TRBD1 or TRBD2 may be the D gene (6 bases each). CDR1 is SQVTM and CDR2 is ANQGSEA in the germline V gene. CDR3 length: 11 residues. The CDR3 protein is CSVERDKRSSF. The CDR3 DNA reads TGCAGCGTTGAGCGGGACAAGCGGAGTAGCTTC.

The CDR3 DNA is TGCAGCGCTTTCCAGGGATACACTGAAGCTTTCTTT. It specifies CSAFQGYTEAFF. This chain connects TRBV29-1 to TRBJ1-1, with D maybe TRBD1 (5 bases). This CDR3 comprises 12 residues. CDR1 SQVTM and CDR2 ANQGSEA come from the germline V gene. Trimming stripped 7 bases from V and 3 bases from J, with 12 bases between.

J is TRBJ2-7 and V is TRBV7-9; D is ambiguous. The CDR3 runs 15 residues. Germline lookup yields CDR1 SEHNR and CDR2 FQNEAQ (reference sequence). V lost 8 bases to trimming and J lost 4 bases, with 21 bases between them. CDR3 bases: TGTGCCAGCCGACACAATATGGGTGCCGCATACGAGCAGTACTTC. Its translation: CASRHNMGAAYEQYF.

The sample holds a few counts of this clonotype. The chain links TRBV19 to TRBJ2-3; 8 nucleotides match TRBD2. The ends lost 4 bases at V and 1 base at J; junction bases unmatched: 7. This CDR3 spans 16 amino acids. Germline CDR1 LNHDA, CDR2 SQIVND (reference sequence). DNA for the CDR3: TGTGCCAGTAGTACAGACCTACTAGCGGGCACAGATACGCAGTATTTT. Protein sequence: CASSTDLLAGTDTQYF.